This T cell receptor (beta chain) was documented in a study of cytomegalovirus exposure and HLA in healthy donors. Study results and limitations: For cytomegalovirus status, the classifier reportedly gave diagnoses with high specificity and sensitivity. TCR clusters originating in the first cohort tended to co-occur in the roughly 110 validation repertoires, according to a later analysis. In vitro data verified a few CMV-associated chains as specific for CMV antigens.

With regard to this clone: The antigen is not known.

The method was immunoSEQ multiplex PCR; TCRdb's version includes in-frame clones alone and lacks a portion of them. The sample lists 75,000 to 85,000 clones, under 95% occurring once. CDR1 is SGHRS, CDR2 YFSETQ, per germline. The trim removed 0 bases at V and 3 bases at J, leaving 4 bases unmatched. The CDR3 spans 16 residues. What was sequenced was PBMCs. The J gene is TRBJ2-3, the V gene TRBV5-1, with TRBD1 identical over 10 bases. The origin of this receptor is a man younger than 45 in good health and CMV-seronegative. This chain's CDR3 is CASSLGGQGSTDTQYF. CDR3 in DNA: TGCGCCAGCAGCTTGGGGGGACAGGGGAGTACAGATACGCAGTATTTT.